This T cell receptor beta chain is from a study of blood T cell repertoires in COVID-19. Study summary: Material from acute and convalescent COVID-19 was sourced from the United States, Italy and Spain. PBMCs, B-cell-depleted T cells, or T cells provided the cDNA or gDNA that made up the material.

Here immunoSEQ multiplex PCR was the method, and the copy in TCRdb shows in-frame clones only, minus some. The data hold 210,000 or so clones, with 82% observed a single time. The CDR3 loop spans 14 amino acids. The V and J ends lost 3 bases and 4 bases, in that order; junction bases with no gene match: 4. Germline V gene sequence: CDR1 SQVTM, CDR2 ANQGSEA. The gene calls are TRBV29-1 and TRBJ2-1, with 9 positions matching TRBD2. The sample consisted of peripheral blood. This TCR derives from a woman aged 40 to 55 with acute or convalescent COVID-19. Here the CDR3 DNA reads TGCAGCGTTGAGGCTAGCGGGGCTTACAATGAGCAGTTCTTC. Amino acids: CSVEASGAYNEQFF.